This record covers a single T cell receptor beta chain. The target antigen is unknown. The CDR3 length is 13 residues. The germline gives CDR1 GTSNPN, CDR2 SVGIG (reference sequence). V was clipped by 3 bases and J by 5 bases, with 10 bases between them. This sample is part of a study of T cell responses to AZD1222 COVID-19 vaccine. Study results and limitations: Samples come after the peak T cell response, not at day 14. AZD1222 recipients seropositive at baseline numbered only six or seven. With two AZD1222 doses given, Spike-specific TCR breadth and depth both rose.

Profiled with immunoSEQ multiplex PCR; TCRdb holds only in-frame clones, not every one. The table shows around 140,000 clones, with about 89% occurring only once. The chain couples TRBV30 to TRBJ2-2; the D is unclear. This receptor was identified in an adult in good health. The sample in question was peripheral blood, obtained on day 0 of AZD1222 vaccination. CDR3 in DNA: TGTGCCTGGAGACCTGAAGGGACCGGGGAGCTGTTTTTT. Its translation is CAWRPEGTGELFF.